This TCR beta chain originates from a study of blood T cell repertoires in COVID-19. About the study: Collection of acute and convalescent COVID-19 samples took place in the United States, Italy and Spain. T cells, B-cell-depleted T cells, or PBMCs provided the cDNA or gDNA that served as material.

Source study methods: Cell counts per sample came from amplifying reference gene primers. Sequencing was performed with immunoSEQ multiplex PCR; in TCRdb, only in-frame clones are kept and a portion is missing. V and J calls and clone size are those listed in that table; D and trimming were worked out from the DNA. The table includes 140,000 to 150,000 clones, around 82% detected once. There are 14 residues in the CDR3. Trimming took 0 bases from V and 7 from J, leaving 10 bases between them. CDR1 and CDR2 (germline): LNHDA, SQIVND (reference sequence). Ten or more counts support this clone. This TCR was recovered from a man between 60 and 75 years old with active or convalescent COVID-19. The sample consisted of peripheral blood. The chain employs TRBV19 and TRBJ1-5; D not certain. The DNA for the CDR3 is TGTGCCAGTAGTATAGATTTGCAGAGGCAGCCCCAGCATTTT. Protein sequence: CASSIDLQRQPQHF.